The subject of this entry is one T cell receptor beta chain. This specimen comes from a study of blood T cells in healthy people across ages. Primed by a sample-barcoded 5' primer and a J-beta primer mix, a second PCR proceeded for 7 to 11 cycles. One entry per CDR3 protein, called by TCRdb with MiXCR from the 5' RACE reads. The sample includes 1.4 million or so distinct CDR3 sequences, approximately 42% seen only once; the top ten take 4%. This clonotype was obtained from a woman aged 18-29 years in good health. Sequencing was carried out using blood.

CDR3 amino acids: CASRPLAEWAQETQYF. Here the CDR3 DNA reads TGTGCCAGCAGACCTCTAGCGGAGTGGGCGCAAGAGACCCAGTACTTC. V and J are TRBV28 and TRBJ2-5; the match to TRBD2 covers 7 bases. This CDR3 is built from 16 residues. Germline V gene data show CDR1 as MDHEN and CDR2 as SYDVKM. V lost 6 bases, J lost 2 bases, and 12 bases stayed unmatched.